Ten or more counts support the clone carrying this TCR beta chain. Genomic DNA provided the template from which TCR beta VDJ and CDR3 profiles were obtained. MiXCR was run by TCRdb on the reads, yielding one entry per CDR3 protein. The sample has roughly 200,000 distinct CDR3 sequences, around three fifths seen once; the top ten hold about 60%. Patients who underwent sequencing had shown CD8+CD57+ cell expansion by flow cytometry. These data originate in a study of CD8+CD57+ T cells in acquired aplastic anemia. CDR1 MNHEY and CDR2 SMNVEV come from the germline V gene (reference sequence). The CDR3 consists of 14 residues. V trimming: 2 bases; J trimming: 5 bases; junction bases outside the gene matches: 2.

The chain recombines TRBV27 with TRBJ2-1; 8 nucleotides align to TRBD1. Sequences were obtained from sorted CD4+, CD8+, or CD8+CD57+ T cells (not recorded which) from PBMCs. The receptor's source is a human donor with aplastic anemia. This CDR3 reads CASSLGTGHNEQFF. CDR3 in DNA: TGTGCCAGCAGTTTAGGGACAGGTCACAATGAGCAGTTCTTC.